Given below is one T cell receptor (beta chain) in context. Its recognized antigen is unknown. Qualities for individual bases were not recorded, and no much larger clone is one base off. The data belong to a study of T cell repertoires in cytomegalovirus infection (dated by TCRdb to about 2019). Study-wide context: Recently identified HLA-C-restricted CMV epitopes, whose presentation resists viral immunomodulation, were targeted by peptide stimulations together with well-studied HLA-B-restricted epitopes. Donor HLA type was relevant to the analysis, because carriage of CMV infection together with the matching HLA type was indicated by public TCR beta signatures. The paper as a whole reports these results and caveats: In both this cohort and an independent cohort of 352 donors, the cumulative frequency of public TCR beta family members distinguished carriers of CMV infection plus the relevant HLA type. The ex vivo response was dominated by HLA-C-restricted CMV-specific TCR beta clonotypes, which also provided the single most frequent clonotype in two of eight donors.

The sample's treatment or condition label is to be understood as: in vitro stimulation with specific CMV peptide epitopes to enrich CMV-specific T cells. From its cysteine to its phenylalanine, the CDR3 spans 12 amino acids. The retained sequence is limited to the CDR3, 36 bases, with the frame set at the first base. V sheds 4 bases and J sheds 3 bases, leaving 7 bases between their ends. The germline V gene yields SGHVS for CDR1 and FQNEAQ for CDR2. The listed sequencing device is Illumina HiSeq 1500. TCRdb's own reprocessing of the public reads used fastp at Q25 and MiXCR and kept productive beta chains. Each entry is one CDR3 protein sequence, shown with its most common DNA and genes. Here the sample has hundreds of thousands of distinct CDR3 sequences; more than 25% occur a single time. About 14% of the sample rests with the top ten.

The source was cultured CD8+ T cells from PBMCs, collected from culture after CMV antigen stimulation. The TCR originated in a human donor in good health (CMV status not recorded). Some clones in this sample may be carry-over from other donors' samples. The chain is made from TRBV7-8 and TRBJ2-7, with no confident D gene call. This receptor carries the CDR3 CASSSHNYEQYF. The nucleotides read TGTGCCAGCAGCTCACATAACTACGAGCAGTACTTC.